This is a list of T cell receptor beta chains from one sample in a study of T cell repertoires in cytomegalovirus infection. No antigens are known for them. TCRdb re-called the reads with MiXCR, one entry per CDR3 protein. Among about a million distinct CDR3 sequences listed, around 32% were seen once. The sample consisted of cultured CD8+ T cells from PBMCs, taken from culture after CMV antigen stimulation. The receptors derive from a human donor in good health (CMV status not recorded). Some clones in this sample may be carry-over from other donors' samples. Each CDR3 is given with its conserved first and last residue. The order of the fields is J gene, D gene, clone size, V gene, CDR3 protein, CDR3 DNA. D genes are given only for firm matches. Rows give clone size only sometimes, using once, few, many, or a class for an expanded clone.

TRBJ2-1 | - | few | TRBV11-3 | CASSPPGRNEQFF | TGTGCCAGCTCCCCCCCAGGGCGAAATGAGCAGTTCTTC
TRBJ2-3 | TRBD2 | many | TRBV7-2 | CASSPSAGEGDTQYF | TGTGCCAGCAGCCCCTCAGCGGGGGAGGGAGATACGCAGTATTTT
TRBJ1-2 | - | many | TRBV20-1 | CSASRGTNYGYTF | TGCAGTGCTAGTAGGGGGACGAACTATGGCTACACCTTC
TRBJ2-2 | TRBD1 | - | TRBV29-1 | CSVVGRTGGAGGELFF | TGCAGCGTTGTGGGGAGAACAGGGGGCGCCGGCGGGGAGCTGTTTTTT
TRBJ2-5 | TRBD2 | - | TRBV10-2 | CASSGGLAQQETQYF | TGCGCCAGCAGTGGGGGACTAGCACAACAAGAGACCCAGTACTTC
TRBJ1-2 | - | many | TRBV12-3/TRBV12-4 | CASSRSREHNYGYTF | TGTGCCAGCAGCCGTTCGAGGGAACATAACTATGGCTACACCTTC
TRBJ2-5 | TRBD2 | few | TRBV6-9 | CASSYWPSGVGETQYF | TGTGCCAGCAGTTATTGGCCCAGCGGGGTAGGGGAGACCCAGTACTTC
TRBJ2-7 | - | - | TRBV7-9 | CASSLVEQLSYEQYF | TGTGCCAGCAGCTTAGTCGAACAGTTATCCTACGAGCAGTACTTC
TRBJ1-6 | - | many | TRBV7-2 | CASSTGRWESPLHF | TGTGCCAGCAGCACGGGAAGATGGGAATCACCCCTCCACTTT
TRBJ1-3 | - | many | TRBV7-2 | CASSLERGSGNTIYF | TGTGCCAGCAGCTTAGAAAGGGGTAGTGGAAACACCATATATTTT
TRBJ2-3 | - | few | TRBV7-3 | CASSRFPGDALDTQYF | TGTGCCAGCAGCCGGTTCCCCGGGGACGCCTTAGATACGCAGTATTTT
TRBJ1-2 | - | many | TRBV7-8 | CASSPRGERGYGYTF | TGTGCCAGCAGCCCTAGAGGGGAACGGGGCTATGGCTACACCTTC
TRBJ1-1 | - | - | TRBV19 | CASRFIGVNTEAFF | TGTGCCAGTAGATTTATTGGAGTAAACACTGAAGCTTTCTTT
TRBJ2-1 | TRBD2 | - | TRBV7-9 | CASSQTSGGVYNEQFF | TGTGCCAGCAGCCAGACTAGCGGGGGGGTATACAATGAGCAGTTCTTC
TRBJ2-2 | - | few | TRBV6-5 | CASRSPSLTGELFF | TGTGCCAGCAGATCCCCGTCCCTTACCGGGGAGCTGTTTTTT
TRBJ1-1 | - | - | TRBV7-4 | CASSLAGRPEAFF | TGTGCCAGCAGCTTGGCGGGACGGCCTGAAGCTTTCTTT
TRBJ2-5 | TRBD1 | - | TRBV7-9 | CASSLIQGVEGETQYF | TGTGCCAGCAGCCTGATCCAGGGGGTTGAAGGAGAGACCCAGTACTTC
TRBJ1-1 | TRBD1 | - | TRBV29-1 | CSAQTGGGNTEAFF | TGCAGCGCTCAGACAGGGGGGGGAAACACTGAAGCTTTCTTT
TRBJ2-7 | - | few | TRBV6-1 | CASSEFVGGGSPYEQYF | TGTGCCAGCAGTGAATTTGTGGGAGGCGGATCCCCCTACGAGCAGTACTTC
TRBJ1-6 | - | - | TRBV6-6 | CASSYSSQRVGWGSPLHF | TGTGCCAGCAGTTACTCCAGCCAAAGAGTGGGCTGGGGTTCACCCCTCCACTTT
TRBJ1-1 | - | few | TRBV7-2 | CASSYRLDGNTEAFF | TGTGCCAGCAGCTACCGGTTAGACGGGAACACTGAAGCTTTCTTT
TRBJ1-1 | - | - | TRBV7-2 | CASSLGREGRNTEAFF | TGTGCCAGCAGCTTAGGACGGGAGGGACGGAACACTGAAGCTTTCTTT
TRBJ1-1 | - | few | TRBV7-7 | CASSPGVGGPEAFF | TGTGCTAGCAGCCCAGGGGTAGGTGGCCCTGAAGCTTTCTTT
TRBJ2-1 | TRBD2 | few | TRBV6-2/TRBV6-3 | CASSYSSGAGYEQFF | TGTGCCAGCAGTTACAGTAGCGGGGCTGGGTATGAGCAGTTCTTC
TRBJ2-3 | TRBD2 | - | TRBV27 | CASSLTRGGDTQYF | TGTGCCAGCAGTTTGACCCGGGGAGGGGATACGCAGTATTTT
TRBJ2-4 | TRBD2 | many | TRBV12-3/TRBV12-4 | CASSDGTINIQYF | TGTGCCAGCAGCGACGGGACTATAAACATTCAGTACTTC
TRBJ2-1 | - | few | TRBV27 | CASSLSHYNEQFF | TGTGCCAGCAGTTTGTCCCACTACAATGAGCAGTTCTTC
TRBJ1-2 | TRBD1 | many | TRBV10-3 | CAISEFRGPFYGYTF | TGTGCCATCAGTGAGTTTAGGGGGCCCTTCTATGGCTACACCTTC
TRBJ1-2 | TRBD1 | - | TRBV27 | CASKQGAGYDYTF | TGTGCCAGTAAGCAGGGGGCGGGGTATGACTACACCTTC
TRBJ1-2 | - | few | TRBV6-1 | CASSQDTNYGYTF | TGTGCCAGCAGCCAGGACACAAACTATGGCTACACCTTC
TRBJ2-5 | TRBD1 | few | TRBV6-1 | CASSLKRTGTQYF | TGTGCCAGCAGTTTAAAACGGACAGGGACCCAGTACTTC
TRBJ2-3 | - | - | TRBV6-1 | CASSHSPGGLGDTQYF | TGTGCCAGCAGTCACTCCCCGGGGGGCCTCGGAGATACGCAGTATTTT
TRBJ2-3 | - | - | TRBV4-1 | CASSQGTLPTDTQYF | TGCGCCAGCAGCCAAGGGACCCTCCCCACAGATACGCAGTATTTT
TRBJ2-5 | TRBD1 | few | TRBV11-2 | CASSYGTGGPEETQYF | TGTGCCAGCAGTTATGGGACAGGGGGCCCCGAAGAGACCCAGTACTTC
TRBJ2-3 | - | - | TRBV29-1 | CSVIWWGLTDTQYF | TGCAGCGTCATTTGGTGGGGGCTCACAGATACGCAGTATTTT
TRBJ1-1 | - | - | TRBV4-1 | CASSQGQFTEAFF | TGCGCCAGCAGCCAAGGACAGTTCACTGAAGCTTTCTTT
TRBJ2-6 | TRBD1 | few | TRBV9 | CASSPRQGFSGANVLTF | TGTGCCAGCAGCCCTCGACAGGGGTTCTCTGGGGCCAACGTCCTGACTTTC
TRBJ1-1 | TRBD1 | many | TRBV7-2 | CASSLERQGNTEAFF | TGTGCCAGCAGCTTAGAAAGACAGGGAAACACTGAAGCTTTCTTT
TRBJ1-4 | - | - | TRBV7-9 | CAGSEIQRDEKLFF | TGTGCCGGTTCCGAGATCCAGAGGGATGAAAAACTGTTTTTT
TRBJ1-4 | TRBD1 | many | TRBV7-9 | CASSSDRGTNEKLFF | TGTGCCAGCAGCTCGGACAGGGGAACTAATGAAAAACTGTTTTTT
TRBJ1-5 | - | - | TRBV10-3 | CAISELGLTSNQPQHF | TGTGCCATCAGTGAGCTAGGACTGACTAGCAATCAGCCCCAGCATTTT
TRBJ2-5 | - | - | TRBV24-1 | CATSAGGRETQYF | TGTGCCACCAGTGCCGGGGGCAGAGAGACCCAGTACTTC
TRBJ2-6 | TRBD2 | - | TRBV12-3/TRBV12-4 | CASTYRRTSGSGANVLTF | TGTGCCAGCACATATCGTAGGACTAGCGGCTCTGGGGCCAACGTCCTGACTTTC
TRBJ2-7 | - | once | TRBV2 | CASGTVEQGPYEQYF | TGTGCCAGCGGTACCGTGGAACAGGGACCCTACGAGCAGTACTTC
TRBJ1-2 | - | - | TRBV27 | CASRTAGNLHYTF | TGTGCCAGCAGAACCGCCGGGAACCTACACTACACCTTC
TRBJ2-3 | TRBD2 | many | TRBV24-1 | CATSDPGTTTDTQYF | TGTGCCACCAGTGACCCCGGGACTACCACAGATACGCAGTATTTT
TRBJ1-1 | - | - | TRBV19 | CASSMRVGGIGGTEAFF | TGTGCCAGTAGTATGCGGGTAGGGGGGATCGGAGGCACTGAAGCTTTCTTT
TRBJ1-1 | TRBD1 | - | TRBV28 | CASSFGTGDIDTEAFF | TGTGCCAGCAGTTTCGGGACAGGGGATATAGACACTGAAGCTTTCTTT
TRBJ2-1 | - | few | TRBV20-1 | CSARDYGGTHNEQFF | TGCAGTGCTAGAGATTATGGGGGCACCCACAATGAGCAGTTCTTC
TRBJ2-3 | - | - | TRBV12-3/TRBV12-4 | CASRRTGLDTDTQYF | TGTGCCAGCAGGCGAACCGGGCTAGACACAGATACGCAGTATTTT
TRBJ2-1 | TRBD2 | few | TRBV7-9 | CASSLILAEQFF | TGTGCCAGCAGCTTAATACTAGCGGAGCAGTTCTTC
TRBJ2-5 | - | few | TRBV10-3 | CAISDSASFGETQYF | TGTGCCATCAGTGATAGTGCCAGTTTCGGGGAGACCCAGTACTTC
TRBJ2-1 | TRBD2 | few | TRBV6-5 | CASSKGLAAYNEQFF | TGTGCCAGCAGTAAAGGACTAGCGGCATACAATGAGCAGTTCTTC
TRBJ2-5 | TRBD2 | - | TRBV28 | CASSFPSGGAWETQYF | TGTGCCAGCAGTTTCCCCAGCGGGGGGGCCTGGGAGACCCAGTACTTC
TRBJ1-5 | - | once | TRBV6-1 | CASSEVGAIQPQHF | TGTGCCAGCAGCGAAGTTGGAGCCATTCAGCCCCAGCATTTT
TRBJ1-1 | - | - | TRBV5-1 | CASSFMGNPEAFF | TGCGCCAGCAGCTTCATGGGTAACCCTGAAGCTTTCTTT
TRBJ1-1 | - | few | TRBV19 | CASSIDFSGNRPAFF | TGTGCCAGTAGTATAGACTTTAGCGGGAATCGGCCGGCTTTCTTT
TRBJ1-1 | - | few | TRBV18 | CASSPLLSGLDTEAFF | TGTGCCAGCTCACCACTTCTTTCAGGCTTGGACACTGAAGCTTTCTTT
TRBJ1-5 | - | - | TRBV15 | CATSRDGGWVNQPQHF | TGTGCCACCAGCAGAGATGGAGGGTGGGTCAATCAGCCCCAGCATTTT
TRBJ2-2 | - | - | TRBV12-5 | CASGLVLSDLNTGELFF | TGTGCTAGTGGTTTGGTACTGTCCGATTTGAACACCGGGGAGCTGTTTTTT